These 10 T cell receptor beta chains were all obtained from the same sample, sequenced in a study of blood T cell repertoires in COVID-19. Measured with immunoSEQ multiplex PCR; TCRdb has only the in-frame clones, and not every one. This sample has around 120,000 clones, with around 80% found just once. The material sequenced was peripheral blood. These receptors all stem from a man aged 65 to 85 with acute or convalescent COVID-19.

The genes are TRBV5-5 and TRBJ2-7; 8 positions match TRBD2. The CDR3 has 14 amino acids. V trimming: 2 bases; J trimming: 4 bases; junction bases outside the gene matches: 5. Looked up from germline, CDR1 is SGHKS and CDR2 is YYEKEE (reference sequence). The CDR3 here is CASSFGLAGYEQYF. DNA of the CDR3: TGTGCCAGCAGCTTTGGTCTAGCGGGTTACGAGCAGTACTTC.

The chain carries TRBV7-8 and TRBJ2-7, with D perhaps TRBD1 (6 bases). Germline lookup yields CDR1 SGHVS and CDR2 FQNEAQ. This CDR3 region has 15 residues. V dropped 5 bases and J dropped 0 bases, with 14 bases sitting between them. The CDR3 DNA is TGTGCCAGCAGCGACCCGACAGGACTCTCCTACGAGCAGTACTTC. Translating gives CASSDPTGLSYEQYF.

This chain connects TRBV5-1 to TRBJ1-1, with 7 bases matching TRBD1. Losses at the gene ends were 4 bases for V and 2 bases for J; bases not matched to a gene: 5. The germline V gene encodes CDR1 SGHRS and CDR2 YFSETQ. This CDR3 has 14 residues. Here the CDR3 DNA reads TGCGCCAGCAGCATAGGACAGGCCAACACTGAAGCTTTCTTT. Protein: CASSIGQANTEAFF.

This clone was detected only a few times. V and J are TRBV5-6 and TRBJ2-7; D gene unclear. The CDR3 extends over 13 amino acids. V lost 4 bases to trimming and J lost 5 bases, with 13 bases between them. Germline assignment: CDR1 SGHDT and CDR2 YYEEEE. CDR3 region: CASSTGSMDEQYF. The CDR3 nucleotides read TGTGCCAGCAGCACCGGTAGCATGGACGAGCAGTACTTC.

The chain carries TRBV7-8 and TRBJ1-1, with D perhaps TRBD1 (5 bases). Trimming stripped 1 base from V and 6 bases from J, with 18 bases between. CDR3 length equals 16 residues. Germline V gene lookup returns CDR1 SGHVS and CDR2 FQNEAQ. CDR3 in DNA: TGTGCCAGCAGCTTAGAAATCGGTGGGGGGTGGTCTGAAGCTTTCTTT. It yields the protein CASSLEIGGGWSEAFF. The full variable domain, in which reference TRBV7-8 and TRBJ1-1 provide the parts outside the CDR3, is GAGVSQSPRYKVAKRGQDVALRCDPISGHVSLFWYQQALGQGPEFLTYFQNEAQLDKSGLPSDRFFAERPEGSVSTLKIQRTQQEDSAVYLCASSLEIGGGWSEAFFGQGTRLTVV.

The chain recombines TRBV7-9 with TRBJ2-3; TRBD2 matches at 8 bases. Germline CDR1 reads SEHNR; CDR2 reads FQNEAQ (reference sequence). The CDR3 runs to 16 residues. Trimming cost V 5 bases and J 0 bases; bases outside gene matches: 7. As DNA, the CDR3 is TGTGCCAGCAGCCCACTTTCTAGCGGGAGCACAGATACGCAGTATTTT. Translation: CASSPLSSGSTDTQYF.

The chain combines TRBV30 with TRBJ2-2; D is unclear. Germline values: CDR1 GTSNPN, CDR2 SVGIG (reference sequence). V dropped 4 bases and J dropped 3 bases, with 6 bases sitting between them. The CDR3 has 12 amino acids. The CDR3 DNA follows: TGTGCCTGGATGGAGTACACCGGGGAGCTGTTTTTT. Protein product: CAWMEYTGELFF.

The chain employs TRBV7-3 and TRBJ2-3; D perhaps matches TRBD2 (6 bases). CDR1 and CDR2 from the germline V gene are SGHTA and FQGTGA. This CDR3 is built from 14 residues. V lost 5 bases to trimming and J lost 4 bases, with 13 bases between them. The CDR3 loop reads CASSPASAADTQYF. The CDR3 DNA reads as TGTGCCAGCAGCCCCGCTAGCGCGGCAGATACGCAGTATTTT.

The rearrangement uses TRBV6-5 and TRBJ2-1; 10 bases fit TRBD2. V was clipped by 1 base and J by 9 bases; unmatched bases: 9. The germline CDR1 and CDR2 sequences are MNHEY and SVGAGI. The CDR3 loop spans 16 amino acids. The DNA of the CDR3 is TGTGCCAGCAGTTACTTGTGCCTAGCGGGAGAGTGTGAGCAGTTCTTC. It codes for CASSYLCLAGECEQFF.

The CDR3 DNA follows: TGTGCCAGCAGGGACACCAACTACGAGCAGTACTTC. Protein: CASRDTNYEQYF. The chain combines TRBV28 with TRBJ2-7; D may be TRBD1 (5 bases). CDR3 length equals 12 residues. V was trimmed by 6 bases and J by 3 bases, leaving 9 bases between them. Germline loops: CDR1 MDHEN, CDR2 SYDVKM.